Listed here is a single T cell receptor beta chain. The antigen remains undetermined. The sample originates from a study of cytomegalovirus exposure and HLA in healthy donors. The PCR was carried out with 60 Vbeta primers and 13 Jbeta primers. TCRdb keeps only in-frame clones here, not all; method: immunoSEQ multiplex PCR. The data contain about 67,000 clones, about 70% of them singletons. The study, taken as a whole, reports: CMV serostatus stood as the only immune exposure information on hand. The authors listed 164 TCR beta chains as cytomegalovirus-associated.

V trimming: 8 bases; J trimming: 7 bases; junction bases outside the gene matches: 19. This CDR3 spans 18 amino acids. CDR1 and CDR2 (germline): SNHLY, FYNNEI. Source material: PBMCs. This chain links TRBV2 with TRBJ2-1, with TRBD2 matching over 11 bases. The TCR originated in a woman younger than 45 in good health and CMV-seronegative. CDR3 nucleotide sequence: TGTGCCAGCCCCGGATCCCTTACTAGCGGGGGCCCGGGGAATGAGCAGTTCTTC. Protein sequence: CASPGSLTSGGPGNEQFF.